This T cell receptor (beta chain) was recorded in a study of T cells expressing NK-cell markers. General study results and limits: Several of the donors also had these clonotypes leading their CD3+CD56-NKG2C+ fraction.

Template switching by 5'RACE with UMIs generated the TCR beta cDNA. TCRdb reprocessed the 5' RACE reads, with one entry per CDR3 protein and no DNA. The table lists 500,000 to 700,000 distinct CDR3 sequences. CDR1 is MNHNS and CDR2 is SASEGT in the germline V gene. This CDR3 has 15 residues. Worth noting for this clonotype: As yet, its antigen is unknown.

The gene calls are TRBV6-1 and TRBJ2-5; absent DNA, TCRdb's TRBD2 call cannot be checked. The clonotype originates from a man between 18 and 29 years old in good health. Sequenced sample: blood T cells: a sorted CD56 or NKG2C T cell subset, CD4+ or CD8+ T cells, or bulk PBMC T cells (not recorded which). The chain's CDR3 is CASSDGASLQETQYF.